This TCR beta chain emerged from a study of T-cell memory formation after mild COVID-19. For the study at large: Across donors, TCR clusters were largely donor specific.

CDR3 length: 15 amino acids. J gave up 3 bases and V 5 bases, and 7 bases lay outside the gene matches. Germline values: CDR1 SGHAT, CDR2 FQNNGV. Employing constant-segment primers, 5'RACE generated TCR alpha and TCR beta cDNA libraries bearing sample barcodes and UMIs. A single record per CDR3 protein comes from TCRdb applying MiXCR to the 5' RACE reads. The data contain 350,000 to 450,000 distinct CDR3 sequences, around 14% of them singletons. This clonotype was recorded a few times. Its antigen is as yet unknown. Study observations and caveats: Cross-reactive memory seemingly joined, as some responding clones were found in pre-infection memory. The study found balanced CD4/CD8 in clones contracting day 15 to 85 and a CD4+ lean in later expanders.

The sequence derives from a man between 18 and 29 years old who had mild COVID-19 (a few samples of this study predate the infection). Cell type and time point are not known. J is TRBJ2-7 and V is TRBV11-2; 10 bases fit TRBD1. Sequenced sample: PBMCs or a T cell subset sorted from them (not recorded which). The CDR3 DNA reads as TGTGCCAGCAGCCCGCGACAGGGGGCTCTCTACGAGCAGTACTTC. As protein: CASSPRQGALYEQYF.